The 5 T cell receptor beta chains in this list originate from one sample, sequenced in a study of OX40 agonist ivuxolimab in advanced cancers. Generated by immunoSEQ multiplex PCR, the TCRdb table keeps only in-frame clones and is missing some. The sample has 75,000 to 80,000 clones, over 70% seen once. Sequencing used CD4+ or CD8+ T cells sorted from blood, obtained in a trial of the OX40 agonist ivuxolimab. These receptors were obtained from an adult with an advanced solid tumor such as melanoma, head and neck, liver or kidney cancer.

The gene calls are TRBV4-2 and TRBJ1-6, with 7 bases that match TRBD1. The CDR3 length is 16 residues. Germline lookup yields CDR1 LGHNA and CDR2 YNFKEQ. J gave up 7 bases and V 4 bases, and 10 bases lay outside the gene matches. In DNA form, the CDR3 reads TGTGCCAGCAGCCCGCCTCCAAGACAGGGAAATTCACCCCTCCACTTT. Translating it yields CASSPPPRQGNSPLHF.

The CDR3 spells CAWSVDSLQGPAFF. DNA for the CDR3: TGTGCCTGGAGTGTAGATTCCCTGCAGGGACCAGCTTTCTTT. The chain couples TRBV30 to TRBJ1-1, with a weak D call TRBD1 (5 bases). Germline CDR1 reads GTSNPN; CDR2 reads SVGIG (reference sequence). The CDR3 length is 14 residues. The V end was cut by 0 bases, the J end by 10 bases, with 18 bases between.

CDR3 nucleotides: TGTGCCTGGAGCCGCGGCTCTAGCGGGAACACCGGGGAGCTGTTTTTT. It specifies CAWSRGSSGNTGELFF. This rearrangement joins TRBV30 to TRBJ2-2, with TRBD2 matching 7 bases. Germline CDR1 GTSNPN, CDR2 SVGIG (reference sequence). V dropped 3 bases and J dropped 1; count of bases not matched to a gene: 8. The CDR3 spans 16 residues.

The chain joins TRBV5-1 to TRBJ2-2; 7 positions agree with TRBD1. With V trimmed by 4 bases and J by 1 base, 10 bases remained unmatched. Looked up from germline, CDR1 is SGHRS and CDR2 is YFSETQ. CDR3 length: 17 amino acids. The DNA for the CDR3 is TGCGCCAGCAGCCTCCTACTCGGGACAGAGAACACCGGGGAGCTGTTTTTT. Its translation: CASSLLLGTENTGELFF.

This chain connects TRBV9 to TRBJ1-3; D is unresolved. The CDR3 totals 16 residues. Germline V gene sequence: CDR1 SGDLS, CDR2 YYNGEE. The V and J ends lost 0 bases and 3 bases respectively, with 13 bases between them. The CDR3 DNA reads TGTGCCAGCAGCGTAGCTCCGGCGGAGCGTGGAAACACCATATATTTT. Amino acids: CASSVAPAERGNTIYF.